The entry that follows covers one T cell receptor (beta chain) sequence. Its specificity is not known. This sample stems from a study of blood T cells in healthy people across ages. This CDR3 has 14 residues. Germline CDR1 MNHNY, CDR2 SVGAGI (reference sequence). V gave up 0 bases and J gave up 5 bases, with 10 bases separating them. Whole-study results and caveats: Significant beta diversity loss was already apparent by age around 40, declining roughly linearly. Naive CD4+ cell counts and diversity both ran higher in long-lived than in aged donors.

Using a J-beta primer mix together with a sample-barcoded 5' primer, a second PCR was run for about 6 to 11 cycles. Each cDNA molecule received a tag from a template-switch adaptor that had 12 random nucleotides. One entry per CDR3 protein, called by TCRdb with MiXCR from the 5' RACE reads. The sample contains over 1,500,000 distinct CDR3 sequences, roughly 52% of which appear only once. Each donor supplied approximately 10 milliliters of peripheral blood. Specimen: blood. The TCR was taken from a woman in her thirties or forties in good health. This chain connects TRBV6-6 to TRBJ1-2; D uncertain. The CDR3: CASSYSETVYGYTF. The DNA of the CDR3 is TGTGCCAGCAGTTACTCGGAGACTGTATATGGCTACACCTTC.